This passage covers 29 T cell receptor beta chains from one sample sequenced in a study of cytomegalovirus exposure and HLA in healthy donors. Produced via immunoSEQ multiplex PCR; TCRdb's table is partial and in-frame only. The table shows around 400,000 clones, with around 86% occurring only once. Source material: PBMCs. Receptors were obtained from a woman between 18 and 30 years old in good health and CMV-seronegative.

The CDR3 loop is CASSGGEGGPLGEQYF. In DNA form, the CDR3 reads TGTGCCAGCAGCGGTGGGGAGGGAGGGCCCCTTGGAGAGCAGTACTTC. The chain joins TRBV9 to TRBJ2-7; 7 positions match TRBD2. The germline V gene encodes CDR1 SGDLS and CDR2 YYNGEE. V gave up 3 bases and J gave up 7 bases; unmatched junction bases: 16. The CDR3 totals 16 residues. Combining the CDR3 with reference TRBV9 and TRBJ2-7 gives the whole variable domain DSGVTQTPKHLITATGQRVTLRCSPRSGDLSVYWYQQSLDQGLQFLIQYYNGEERAKGNILERFSAQQFPDLHSELNLSSLELGDSALYFCASSGGEGGPLGEQYFGPGTRLTVT.

The sample holds one count of this clone. Here the CDR3 reads CASISGTVKRGDTQYF. CDR3 DNA: TGTGCCAGCATCTCAGGGACTGTCAAAAGGGGAGATACGCAGTATTTT. This chain connects TRBV7-2 to TRBJ2-3, with D possibly matching TRBD2 (6 bases). This CDR3 has 16 amino acids. CDR1 is SGHTA and CDR2 is FQGNSA in the germline V gene. V was clipped by 7 bases and J by 5 bases, with 22 bases between them.

The genes are TRBV28 and TRBJ2-2; possibly TRBD2 for D (5 bases). This CDR3 is 15 amino acids long. Germline values: CDR1 MDHEN, CDR2 SYDVKM. Trimming left V 6 bases short and J 5 bases short, with 16 bases between. In DNA form, the CDR3 reads TGTGCCAGCAGGGTGGAGTCAGAGGGTACCGGGGAGCTGTTTTTT. Translation gives CASRVESEGTGELFF.

The CDR3 region is CASSLSSGGFYNEQFF. The CDR3 DNA reads TGCGCCAGCAGCCTGTCTAGCGGGGGGTTCTACAATGAGCAGTTCTTC. The chain employs TRBV5-1 and TRBJ2-1; 11 bases map to TRBD2. Germline CDR1 is SGHRS and CDR2 is YFSETQ. V lost 4 bases and J lost 3; bases outside the gene matches: 6. This CDR3 is built from 16 residues.

The chain has TRBV18 and TRBJ1-1; 7 bases are a match to TRBD1. V was clipped by 5 bases and J by 6 bases; unmatched bases: 9. Germline assignment: CDR1 KGHSH and CDR2 LQKENI. The CDR3 runs to 14 residues. The CDR3 region is CASSGQGVIAEAFF. The CDR3 DNA reads as TGTGCCAGCTCAGGGCAGGGGGTGATCGCTGAAGCTTTCTTT.

Concerning this clone itself: Sequence at one end of the junction differs from germline and may be a read error. The V gene is TRBV15, the J gene TRBJ2-5, with 9 bases aligning to TRBD1. From germline, CDR1 is LNHNV and CDR2 YYDKDF (reference sequence). CDR3 size: 15 residues. The CDR3 here is CATSRGGQGQGNFDF. CDR3 bases: TGTGCCACCAGCAGAGGAGGCCAGGGACAGGGCAACTTCGACTTC.

This CDR3 is CASSDSGGSGANVLTF. In nucleotides, the CDR3 is TGTGCCAGCAGTGACTCAGGGGGCTCTGGGGCCAACGTCCTGACTTTC. The chain couples TRBV6-4 to TRBJ2-6; D might be TRBD1 (6 bases). This CDR3 is 16 amino acids long. Germline values: CDR1 MRHNA, CDR2 SNTAGT. Trimming took off 0 bases at V and 0 bases at J, with 6 bases between the two ends.

V and J are TRBV6-5 and TRBJ2-5; no firm D call. This CDR3 has 15 amino acids. Germline CDR1 reads MNHEY; CDR2 reads SVGAGI. Trimming cost V 4 bases and J 0 bases, with 12 bases left between them. The CDR3 region is CASSFSGGNQETQYF. As DNA, the CDR3 is TGTGCCAGCAGTTTCTCAGGCGGAAACCAAGAGACCCAGTACTTC.

The chain employs TRBV15 and TRBJ2-7; 7 bases align to TRBD1. CDR3 length: 15 amino acids. Germline CDR1 and CDR2: LNHNV and YYDKDF (reference sequence). After removal of 3 bases from V and 3 bases from J, the junction contained 8 bases not matched to a gene. CDR3 protein: CATSSPAAGGYEQYF. The CDR3 coding sequence is TGTGCCACCAGCAGCCCCGCGGCAGGGGGCTACGAGCAGTACTTC.

The rearrangement uses TRBV29-1 and TRBJ1-5; D remains unclear. Germline V gene lookup returns CDR1 SQVTM and CDR2 ANQGSEA. The CDR3 totals 13 residues. Trimming stripped 4 bases from V and 7 bases from J, with 14 bases between. CDR3 bases: TGCAGCGTTGTGTTGTCCGGGAACCAGCCCCAGCATTTT. Encoded protein: CSVVLSGNQPQHF.

The rearrangement joins TRBV30 to TRBJ2-7, with 7 bases identical to TRBD2. V lost 2 bases to trimming and J lost 3 bases; unmatched junction nucleotides: 7. The CDR3 contains 14 residues. Germline V gene data show CDR1 as GTSNPN and CDR2 as SVGIG (reference sequence). DNA for the CDR3: TGTGCCTGGAGTCCTGGACTAGTTGGCTACGAGCAGTACTTC. This encodes CAWSPGLVGYEQYF.

The genes are TRBV5-1 and TRBJ1-4; TRBD1 aligns across 11 bases. Trimming removed 4 bases from V and 7 bases from J; junction bases left unmatched: 6. This CDR3 comprises 15 residues. Germline CDR1 reads SGHRS; CDR2 reads YFSETQ. For the CDR3, the DNA is TGCGCCAGCAGCACCGGACAGGGGGCTTCTGAAAAACTGTTTTTT. This codes for CASSTGQGASEKLFF.

The sample holds one count of this clone. The J gene is TRBJ2-7, the V gene TRBV5-1; maybe TRBD1 (6 bases). V was cut by 0 bases and J by 5 bases, with 15 bases left in between. The length of the CDR3 is 15 residues. CDR1 and CDR2 (germline): SGHRS, YFSETQ. CDR3 amino acids: CASSLEGQGPNEQYF. The DNA for the CDR3 is TGCGCCAGCAGCTTGGAAGGGCAGGGGCCCAACGAGCAGTACTTC.

The chain couples TRBV4-1 to TRBJ1-4; no clear D. V shed 2 bases and J shed 2 bases, with 12 bases lying between them. CDR1 is MGHRA and CDR2 is YSYEKL in the germline V gene. The CDR3 has 16 residues. The CDR3 sequence: CASSQTRGPTNEKLFF. The CDR3 DNA reads TGCGCCAGCAGCCAAACGCGAGGGCCGACTAATGAAAAACTGTTTTTT.

The chain carries TRBV28 and TRBJ1-5; TRBD1 matches at 7 bases. With V trimmed by 5 bases and J by 4 bases, 8 bases remained unmatched. Germline CDR1 and CDR2: MDHEN and SYDVKM. The CDR3 consists of 15 residues. The CDR3 bases are TGTGCCAGCAGTGAGACAGGGAGCTTTAATCAGCCCCAGCATTTT. Translating it yields CASSETGSFNQPQHF.

CDR3 sequence reads: CASSFYQGGHSGNEQFF. The CDR3 DNA sequence: TGTGCCAGCAGTTTCTACCAGGGGGGTCACTCCGGCAATGAGCAGTTCTTC. This rearrangement joins TRBV27 to TRBJ2-1, with TRBD1 as a possible D gene (7 bases). The CDR3 length is 17 residues. Germline CDR1 is MNHEY and CDR2 is SMNVEV (reference sequence). The germline V and J ends were trimmed by 3 bases and 6 bases, with 21 bases remaining between them.

CDR3 region: CASSGQSTYEQYF. CDR3 nucleotide sequence: TGTGCCAGCTCGGGACAGAGCACCTACGAGCAGTACTTC. The chain employs TRBV18 and TRBJ2-7, with 7 bases lining up with TRBD1. CDR1 and CDR2 (germline): KGHSH, LQKENI. V lost 6 bases, J lost 2 bases, and 4 bases stayed unmatched. There are 13 residues in the CDR3.

The chain uses TRBV28 and TRBJ2-7, with D possibly being TRBD1 (5 bases). The CDR3 length is 15 residues. In germline, CDR1 is MDHEN, CDR2 SYDVKM. Trimming took off 3 bases at V and 5 bases at J, with 17 bases between the two ends. The CDR3 loop is CASSFLSGPIHEQYF. For the CDR3, the DNA is TGTGCCAGCAGTTTTCTCTCAGGGCCCATCCACGAGCAGTACTTC.

The V call is TRBV5-1, the J call TRBJ2-3; 16 bases are shared with TRBD2. J gave up 6 bases and V 3 bases, and 4 bases lay outside the gene matches. There are 16 residues in the CDR3. In germline, CDR1 is SGHRS, CDR2 YFSETQ. The CDR3 coding sequence is TGCGCCAGCAGCTCGGGACTAGCGGGAGGGTACGATACGCAGTATTTT. Translated: CASSSGLAGGYDTQYF. Drawing the rest from reference TRBV5-1 and TRBJ2-3, the complete variable domain is KAGVTQTPRYLIKTRGQQVTLSCSPISGHRSVSWYQQTPGQGLQFLFEYFSETQRNKGNFPGRFSGRQFSNSRSEMNVSTLELGDSALYLCASSSGLAGGYDTQYFGPGTRLTVL.

The genes are TRBV6-4 and TRBJ2-3; D gene ambiguous. Germline CDR1 reads MRHNA; CDR2 reads SNTAGT. The CDR3 is made up of 14 amino acids. V lost 7 bases and J lost 2, with 13 bases in between. The chain's CDR3 is CASILTPITDTQYF. The DNA of the CDR3 is TGTGCCAGCATCTTGACACCTATCACAGATACGCAGTATTTT.

The chain recombines TRBV30 with TRBJ2-3; 8 nucleotides align to TRBD2. The CDR3 runs to 15 residues. V lost 3 bases and J lost 6; bases outside the gene matches: 11. Germline CDR1 GTSNPN, CDR2 SVGIG (reference sequence). CDR3 amino acids: CAWSPGAGVWDTQYF. For the CDR3, the DNA is TGTGCCTGGAGCCCTGGAGCGGGAGTGTGGGATACGCAGTATTTT.

The rearrangement links TRBV10-3 to TRBJ1-2; TRBD1 matches at 12 bases. V lost 5 bases and J lost 4; bases outside the gene matches: 14. CDR1 is ENHRY, CDR2 SYGVKD, per germline. This CDR3 contains 18 residues. The DNA of the CDR3 is TGTGCCATCAGTTCCACCGGGACAGGGGGCCCCTCTCCCTATGGCTACACCTTC. It encodes CAISSTGTGGPSPYGYTF.

The V gene is TRBV28, the J gene TRBJ1-5; TRBD1 aligns across 10 bases. Germline-derived CDR1 and CDR2 are MDHEN and SYDVKM. The length of the CDR3 is 17 residues. Unmatched junction bases numbered 10, after V lost 6 bases and J lost 2 bases. CDR3: CASSISGQGMGNQPQHF. The CDR3 coding sequence is TGTGCCAGCAGCATCTCGGGACAGGGGATGGGCAATCAGCCCCAGCATTTT.

This chain uses TRBV15 with TRBJ1-3; unclear D gene. Germline CDR1 and CDR2: LNHNV and YYDKDF (reference sequence). The CDR3 runs to 16 residues. V lost 0 bases, J lost 0 bases, and 9 bases lay in between. The CDR3 sequence: CATSREVAGSGNTIYF. The CDR3, as DNA: TGTGCCACCAGCAGAGAGGTCGCGGGCTCTGGAAACACCATATATTTT.

The V gene is TRBV5-6, the J gene TRBJ2-7; 7 bases fit TRBD1. The V segment lost 4 bases and the J segment 2 bases; nucleotides outside the gene matches: 9. The CDR3 contains 15 residues. In germline, CDR1 is SGHDT, CDR2 YYEEEE. The CDR3 DNA follows: TGTGCCAGCAGCCGACAGGGTCTTTATCCCTACGAGCAGTACTTC. Amino acid sequence: CASSRQGLYPYEQYF.

The chain combines TRBV7-9 with TRBJ2-7; 13 positions match TRBD2. V trimming: 5 bases; J trimming: 4 bases; junction bases outside the gene matches: 5. The CDR3 spans 15 residues. In germline, CDR1 is SEHNR, CDR2 FQNEAQ (reference sequence). The CDR3 reads CASSIGLAGVYEQYF. The CDR3, as DNA: TGTGCCAGCAGCATTGGACTAGCGGGAGTTTACGAGCAGTACTTC.

The genes are TRBV5-8 and TRBJ1-5; D is undetermined. Looked up from germline, CDR1 is SGHTS and CDR2 is YDEGEE. The ends were cut back, 4 bases at V and 0 bases at J, with 17 bases in the middle. The CDR3 has 17 residues. Written as DNA, the CDR3 is TGTGCCAGCAGCCCTCCACTCCTAGACCTTAGCAATCAGCCCCAGCATTTT. It translates to CASSPPLLDLSNQPQHF.

This chain connects TRBV10-2 to TRBJ2-3; TRBD1 matches 7 bases. This CDR3 has 16 amino acids. Germline CDR1 reads WSHSY; CDR2 reads SAAADI. With 3 bases clipped from V and 1 base from J, the junction kept 7 bases outside the gene matches. CDR3 protein: CASSDTGVQGTDTQYF. DNA of the CDR3: TGCGCCAGCAGTGACACAGGGGTTCAGGGCACAGATACGCAGTATTTT.

This clone came up a few times. The V and J genes are TRBV28 and TRBJ1-2; 8 nucleotides agree with TRBD1. After removal of 6 bases from V and 0 bases from J, the junction contained 6 bases not matched to a gene. CDR1 MDHEN and CDR2 SYDVKM come from the germline V gene. The CDR3 has 15 amino acids. CDR3 region: CASRSGTGANYGYTF. CDR3 nucleotide sequence: TGTGCCAGCAGATCCGGGACAGGAGCTAACTATGGCTACACCTTC.